This T cell receptor (beta chain) was observed in a study of beta chain features in type 1 diabetes. Expressed TCRB transcripts got sequenced, as all isolated RNA was reverse transcribed. Assay: immunoSEQ multiplex PCR; the TCRdb copy retains only in-frame clones and omits some. The sample has 250,000 to 400,000 clones; approximately 14% are singletons. Germline CDR1 MNHEY, CDR2 SVGAGI. The V and J ends lost 8 bases and 4 bases respectively, with 9 bases between them. CDR3 size: 12 residues. This clone was observed a few times. V gene TRBV6-5 combines with J gene TRBJ1-5; TRBD1 might be the D (6 bases). Sequencing was done on a sample of central memory CD4+ T cells from blood. The clonotype comes from a young man in good health. The CDR3 DNA sequence: TGTGCCAGCCAAACAGGGAATCAGCCCCAGCATTTT. Translating it yields CASQTGNQPQHF.